Below, 28 T cell receptor beta chains from the same sample are listed, as sequenced in a study of T cells in tumors after PD-1 blockade. Repertoires were generated with immunoSEQ multiplex PCR, while TCRdb's copy carries only in-frame clones and drops some. Here the sample spans over 30,000 clones, 78% being singletons. The source material was PBMCs, sampled before anti-PD-1 treatment. These receptors all stem from a human donor with basal cell carcinoma.

The CDR3 loop reads CASSQDPQVPGGTNEKLFF. The CDR3 DNA reads TGCGCCAGCAGCCAAGACCCTCAAGTTCCGGGGGGGACTAATGAAAAACTGTTTTTT. The chain carries TRBV4-3 and TRBJ1-4; D is perhaps TRBD1 (5 bases). Germline V CDR1 and CDR2: LGHNA, YSLEER. The V end was cut by 0 bases, the J end by 2 bases, with 19 bases between. The CDR3 has 19 residues.

The chain combines TRBV7-8 with TRBJ1-5, with D hard to call. The V end was cut by 0 bases, the J end by 5 bases, with 11 bases between. CDR1 is SGHVS and CDR2 is FQNEAQ in the germline V gene. This CDR3 is 15 amino acids long. The CDR3 region has the DNA TGTGCCAGCAGCTTAGCACTTGGCAGAGATCAGCCCCAGCATTTT. Protein product: CASSLALGRDQPQHF.

The chain is built from TRBV5-1 and TRBJ2-7; no clear D gene. The CDR3 contains 15 residues. V gave up 0 bases and J gave up 3 bases, with 13 bases separating them. CDR1 SGHRS and CDR2 YFSETQ come from the germline V gene. The CDR3 coding sequence is TGCGCCAGCAGCTTGGTCTGGGCGGAGAGCTACGAGCAGTACTTC. This encodes CASSLVWAESYEQYF. The variable domain in full, completed from reference TRBV5-1 and TRBJ2-7, reads KAGVTQTPRYLIKTRGQQVTLSCSPISGHRSVSWYQQTPGQGLQFLFEYFSETQRNKGNFPGRFSGRQFSNSRSEMNVSTLELGDSALYLCASSLVWAESYEQYFGPGTRLTVT.

The genes are TRBV11-3 and TRBJ2-3, with TRBD2 matching over 12 bases. From germline, CDR1 is SGHNT and CDR2 YENEEA. The CDR3 extends over 16 amino acids. V shed 4 bases, J shed 0 bases, and the junction held 2 bases outside the gene matches. CDR3 DNA: TGTGCCAGCAGCTCCCTAGCGGGGGGGAGCACAGATACGCAGTATTTT. Protein: CASSSLAGGSTDTQYF.

This chain connects TRBV19 to TRBJ2-3, with 10 bases identical to TRBD1. The CDR3 extends over 18 amino acids. In germline, CDR1 is LNHDA, CDR2 SQIVND (reference sequence). V shed 4 bases, J shed 3 bases, and the junction held 13 bases outside the gene matches. The CDR3 protein is CASSTSHKGQGTTDTQYF. CDR3 nucleotides: TGTGCCAGTAGTACAAGTCACAAGGGACAGGGGACAACAGATACGCAGTATTTT. The full variable domain, with the rest looked up from reference TRBV19 and TRBJ2-3, is DGGITQSPKYLFRKEGQNVTLSCEQNLNHDAMYWYRQDPGQGLRLIYYSQIVNDFQKGDIAEGYSVSREKKESFPLTVTSAQKNPTAFYLCASSTSHKGQGTTDTQYFGPGTRLTVL.

The V call is TRBV4-3, the J call TRBJ2-7; 8 bases align to TRBD2. The J segment lost 1 base and the V segment lost 3 bases, leaving 11 bases of the junction unmatched. Germline V gene sequence: CDR1 LGHNA, CDR2 YSLEER. The CDR3 covers 17 residues. CDR3 nucleotides: TGCGCCAGCAGCCACCGATTAGCGGGGTCTCTATCCTACGAGCAGTACTTC. It specifies CASSHRLAGSLSYEQYF.

This chain uses TRBV28 with TRBJ1-1, with TRBD1 identical over 9 bases. V dropped 4 bases and J dropped 10; count of bases not matched to a gene: 7. The CDR3 sequence is 13 residues long. Germline CDR1 is MDHEN and CDR2 is SYDVKM. DNA of the CDR3: TGTGCCAGCAGTTCACCGGGACAGGGTATAGCTTTCTTT. As protein: CASSSPGQGIAFF.

This chain joins TRBV19 and TRBJ2-7; 7 positions agree with TRBD1. With V trimmed by 1 base and J by 3 bases, 3 bases remained unmatched. The CDR3 covers 14 residues. Germline assignment: CDR1 LNHDA and CDR2 SQIVND (reference sequence). The CDR3 region has the DNA TGTGCCAGTAGTATAGGGTACAGGGGCTACGAGCAGTACTTC. Its protein is CASSIGYRGYEQYF.

This clone has more than one count but fewer than ten. V is TRBV10-3 and J is TRBJ2-7; TRBD2 agrees at 9 bases. The V and J ends lost 4 bases and 3 bases, in that order; junction bases with no gene match: 7. The CDR3 is made up of 15 amino acids. Germline assignment: CDR1 ENHRY and CDR2 SYGVKD. The CDR3, as DNA: TGTGCCATCAGTGTTAGACTAGCGGAACGCTACGAGCAGTACTTC. Protein product: CAISVRLAERYEQYF.

J is TRBJ1-4 and V is TRBV5-1; D possibly corresponds to TRBD1 (6 bases). Germline V gene sequence: CDR1 SGHRS, CDR2 YFSETQ. This CDR3 region has 14 residues. The germline V and J ends were trimmed by 3 bases and 8 bases, with 14 bases remaining between them. The CDR3: CASSSSSGQEKLFF. CDR3 bases: TGCGCCAGCAGCTCCTCCTCGGGACAAGAAAAACTGTTTTTT.

The V gene is TRBV5-5, the J gene TRBJ2-2; the D gene is possibly TRBD1 (5 bases). The CDR3 has 17 amino acids. The germline gives CDR1 SGHKS, CDR2 YYEKEE (reference sequence). V dropped 4 bases and J dropped 0 bases, with 16 bases sitting between them. The CDR3, as DNA: TGTGCCAGCAGCGATGACAGTCAATACTCGAACACCGGGGAGCTGTTTTTT. Its translation is CASSDDSQYSNTGELFF.

J is TRBJ1-2 and V is TRBV7-8; D gene uncertain. Germline V gene lookup returns CDR1 SGHVS and CDR2 FQNEAQ. The V and J ends lost 0 bases and 8 bases respectively, with 10 bases between them. The CDR3 contains 13 residues. The DNA for the CDR3 is TGTGCCAGCAGCTTAGCGAAGTCTGGCGGCTACACCTTC. Its protein product is CASSLAKSGGYTF.

This clone has just one count. J is TRBJ2-7 and V is TRBV5-5; perhaps D is TRBD1 or TRBD2 (7 bases each). Trimming pared 4 bases from V and 2 bases from J, leaving 16 bases between. The CDR3 sequence is 15 residues long. Germline CDR1 reads SGHKS; CDR2 reads YYEKEE (reference sequence). The CDR3 sequence: CASSPSGTAPYEQYF. The CDR3 nucleotides read TGTGCCAGCAGCCCAAGCGGGACAGCACCCTACGAGCAGTACTTC.

This clone has more than one count but fewer than ten. The V gene is TRBV3-1 (or the pseudogene TRBV3-2), the J gene TRBJ1-6; tentatively, D is TRBD1 (5 bases). The CDR3 spans 14 residues. Trimming left V 6 bases short and J 7 bases short, with 13 bases between. Germline V gene lookup returns CDR1 LGHDT and CDR2 YNNKEL (reference sequence). The CDR3 bases are TGTGCCAGCAGGCCTACAGGAATCAATTCACCCCTCCACTTT. Translated, it gives CASRPTGINSPLHF.

This clone was detected only a few times. V and J are TRBV9 and TRBJ2-3; D gene uncertain. The CDR3 covers 12 residues. The germline gives CDR1 SGDLS, CDR2 YYNGEE. The V gene lost 9 bases and the J gene lost 2 bases, with 10 bases spanning the gap. This CDR3 reads CATQNLTDTQYF. CDR3 sequence (DNA): TGTGCCACCCAGAATCTCACAGATACGCAGTATTTT. The full variable domain, rest sourced from reference TRBV9 and TRBJ2-3, is DSGVTQTPKHLITATGQRVTLRCSPRSGDLSVYWYQQSLDQGLQFLIQYYNGEERAKGNILERFSAQQFPDLHSELNLSSLELGDSALYFCATQNLTDTQYFGPGTRLTVL.

This clone has a single count. The chain combines TRBV7-2 with TRBJ2-3; D gene unclear. V lost 2 bases to trimming and J lost 4 bases, with 13 bases between them. Germline V CDR1 and CDR2: SGHTA, FQGNSA. CDR3 length equals 15 residues. Here the CDR3 DNA reads TGTGCCAGCAGCTTACAAAATAGGCCCTCAGATACGCAGTATTTT. Translation: CASSLQNRPSDTQYF.

V and J are TRBV5-1 and TRBJ2-3; D is perhaps TRBD2 (7 bases). The germline gives CDR1 SGHRS, CDR2 YFSETQ. This CDR3 has 14 residues. Deletions cut 5 bases from V and 3 bases from J, with 13 bases between. DNA of the CDR3: TGCGCCAGCAGTGGAGGGGGAGGGACAGATACGCAGTATTTT. It translates to CASSGGGGTDTQYF.

In its sample, this clone was seen a few times. The chain employs TRBV27 and TRBJ1-2, with no clear D. CDR3 length: 12 residues. Germline V gives CDR1 MNHEY, CDR2 SMNVEV (reference sequence). Trimming left V 6 bases short and J 4 bases short, with 9 bases between. This CDR3 reads CASSPTGYGYTF. CDR3 bases: TGTGCCAGCAGCCCCACCGGCTATGGCTACACCTTC.

The J gene is TRBJ1-4, the V gene TRBV19; 9 nucleotides match TRBD1. With 5 bases clipped from V and 0 bases from J, the junction kept 10 bases outside the gene matches. Germline V lookup: CDR1 LNHDA, CDR2 SQIVND (reference sequence). This CDR3 comprises 18 residues. The CDR3 reads CASSYPRTGDPTNEKLFF. The CDR3 DNA is TGTGCCAGTAGTTATCCTCGGACAGGGGACCCAACTAATGAAAAACTGTTTTTT.

The CDR3 loop reads CASSVGGKSYEQYF. For the CDR3, the DNA is TGTGCCAGCAGTGTAGGGGGCAAGTCCTACGAGCAGTACTTC. The chain couples TRBV2 to TRBJ2-7; 7 bases match TRBD1. V dropped 4 bases and J dropped 1; count of bases not matched to a gene: 4. This CDR3 contains 14 residues. Germline loops: CDR1 SNHLY, CDR2 FYNNEI.

Note on this clone: The same CDR3 arises from other DNA sequences in this sample as well. The chain is built from TRBV24-1 and TRBJ2-1; D unresolved. The ends were cut back, 5 bases at V and 1 base at J, with 8 bases in the middle. The CDR3 extends over 14 amino acids. Germline V lookup: CDR1 KGHDR, CDR2 SFDVKD. CDR3 sequence: CATSGSTSYNEQFF. CDR3 DNA sequence: TGTGCCACCAGTGGCTCGACGTCCTACAATGAGCAGTTCTTC.

The chain joins TRBV19 to TRBJ2-1; tentatively, D is TRBD1 (5 bases). V was trimmed by 1 base and J by 6 bases, leaving 13 bases between them. This CDR3 region has 15 residues. The germline CDR1 and CDR2 sequences are LNHDA and SQIVND (reference sequence). CDR3 coding DNA: TGTGCCAGTAGTATAGGATCTGGGGCCAGCAATGAGCAGTTCTTC. It specifies CASSIGSGASNEQFF. The full variable domain, in which reference TRBV19 and TRBJ2-1 provide the parts outside the CDR3, is DGGITQSPKYLFRKEGQNVTLSCEQNLNHDAMYWYRQDPGQGLRLIYYSQIVNDFQKGDIAEGYSVSREKKESFPLTVTSAQKNPTAFYLCASSIGSGASNEQFFGPGTRLTVL.

V gene TRBV7-8 combines with J gene TRBJ1-5; no definite D call. CDR3 length: 17 residues. Trimming stripped 5 bases from V and 2 bases from J, with 19 bases between. Per the germline V gene, CDR1 is SGHVS and CDR2 is FQNEAQ. In nucleotides, the CDR3 is TGTGCCAGCAGCCCTAGCCCCATGAATTCCGGCAATCAGCCCCAGCATTTT. It codes for CASSPSPMNSGNQPQHF.

The chain carries TRBV9 and TRBJ2-7; 10 bases align to TRBD2. Germline CDR1 is SGDLS and CDR2 is YYNGEE. The length of the CDR3 is 15 residues. The ends lost 3 bases at V and 5 bases at J; junction bases unmatched: 8. The CDR3 DNA is TGTGCCAGCAGCGGCGGGGGACTAGCGAGAAACGAGCAGTACTTC. Translating gives CASSGGGLARNEQYF.

Here the CDR3 reads CASSSPRGTGNTIYF. DNA for the CDR3: TGTGCCAGCAGCTCCCCAAGGGGTACTGGAAACACCATATATTTT. This sequence joins TRBV7-2 and TRBJ1-3, with a possible D match to TRBD1 (5 bases). The CDR3 runs 15 residues. V shed 4 bases and J shed 2 bases, with 12 bases lying between them. Looked up from germline, CDR1 is SGHTA and CDR2 is FQGNSA.

The gene calls are TRBV5-8 and TRBJ1-2; no clear D. Germline lookup yields CDR1 SGHTS and CDR2 YDEGEE. This CDR3 region has 15 residues. Trimming left V 1 base short and J 6 bases short, with 16 bases between. The CDR3 sequence: CASSLRPQTPHGYTF. In DNA form, the CDR3 reads TGTGCCAGCAGCTTGCGTCCGCAAACCCCCCATGGCTACACCTTC.

The chain employs TRBV7-2 and TRBJ2-1, with 12 bases identical to TRBD2. The length of the CDR3 is 18 residues. In germline, CDR1 is SGHTA, CDR2 FQGNSA. The trim removed 1 base at V and 2 bases at J, leaving 6 bases unmatched. CDR3 nucleotide sequence: TGTGCCAGCAGCTTAGAAGGGGCTAGCGGGGGGGCCTACAATGAGCAGTTCTTC. Protein sequence: CASSLEGASGGAYNEQFF. The full variable domain, completed using reference TRBV7-2 and TRBJ2-1, is GAGVSQSPSNKVTEKGKDVELRCDPISGHTALYWYRQSLGQGLEFLIYFQGNSAPDKSGLPSDRFSAERTGGSVSTLTIQRTQQEDSAVYLCASSLEGASGGAYNEQFFGPGTRLTVL.

V gene TRBV28 combines with J gene TRBJ1-1, with unresolved D. The CDR3 is 15 residues long. Trimming cost V 5 bases and J 0 bases, with 13 bases left between them. Germline V gene data show CDR1 as MDHEN and CDR2 as SYDVKM. Written as DNA, the CDR3 is TGTGCCAGCAGTCCCCCCCGAGGCGTGAACACTGAAGCTTTCTTT. Amino acids: CASSPPRGVNTEAFF.